These 17 T cell receptor beta chains came from one sample sequenced in a study of control samples from healthy donors and cancer patients. The data were produced by immunoSEQ multiplex PCR, yet TCRdb's version contains in-frame clones alone and is incomplete. The top ten hold 5.5% to 7% of the sample, which has tens of thousands of clones, just under 90% seen once. Input material: blood. The receptors were sampled from a man between 50 and 59 years old in good health.

The CDR3 DNA follows: TGTGCCAGTAACAGGGCCGGCACAGATACGCAGTATTTT. This encodes CASNRAGTDTQYF. V usage is TRBV19 and J usage is TRBJ2-3; maybe TRBD1 (6 bases). The V gene's germline CDR1 is LNHDA and CDR2 SQIVND (reference sequence). The length of the CDR3 is 13 residues. Between the trimmed V and J ends, which lost 7 bases and 1 base, there was a span of 9 bases.

The chain links TRBV7-8 to TRBJ2-5; 10 bases agree with TRBD2. This CDR3 has 16 residues. V shed 5 bases, J shed 5 bases, and the junction held 11 bases outside the gene matches. Germline CDR1 and CDR2: SGHVS and FQNEAQ. The CDR3 DNA follows: TGTGCCAGCAGCCGCAGAGCGGGGGGGGCTGAGGAGACCCAGTACTTC. Protein sequence: CASSRRAGGAEETQYF.

The V call is TRBV5-1, the J call TRBJ1-6; unclear D gene. The CDR3 has 15 amino acids. The V end was cut by 0 bases, the J end by 8 bases, with 12 bases between. Germline V gene sequence: CDR1 SGHRS, CDR2 YFSETQ. CDR3 coding DNA: TGCGCCAGCAGCTTGGCCACGGGGATCGATTCACCCCTCCACTTT. Amino acids: CASSLATGIDSPLHF.

This clone was seen more than once but under ten times. The rearrangement uses TRBV6-6 and TRBJ2-1; the D gene is possibly TRBD1 (5 bases). Looked up from germline, CDR1 is MNHNY and CDR2 is SVGAGI (reference sequence). Trimming cost V 6 bases and J 6 bases, with 12 bases left between them. The CDR3 is 13 amino acids. The chain's CDR3 is CASRPQGSNEQFF. The CDR3 DNA reads as TGTGCCAGCAGACCCCAGGGATCCAATGAGCAGTTCTTC.

In this sample, this clone turned up once. The chain couples TRBV12-3 or TRBV12-4 to TRBJ1-2; 10 nucleotides align to TRBD1. The V segment lost 6 bases and the J segment 4 bases; nucleotides outside the gene matches: 2. The CDR3 loop spans 13 amino acids. The CDR3 DNA sequence: TGTGCCAGCAGCGGGACAGGGGTCTATGGCTACACCTTC. Protein product: CASSGTGVYGYTF.

The chain uses TRBV11-3 and TRBJ1-2; the match to TRBD1 covers 7 bases. V lost 4 bases to trimming and J lost 1 base; unmatched junction nucleotides: 6. Germline assignment: CDR1 SGHNT and CDR2 YENEEA. This CDR3 has 15 amino acids. The CDR3 spells CASSYGTADNYGYTF. Written as DNA, the CDR3 is TGTGCCAGCAGCTACGGGACAGCAGATAACTATGGCTACACCTTC.

The chain uses TRBV30 and TRBJ2-7, with 8 bases aligning to TRBD2. Per germline, CDR1 GTSNPN and CDR2 SVGIG (reference sequence). The V and J ends lost 0 bases and 6 bases, in that order; junction bases with no gene match: 10. The CDR3 totals 15 residues. CDR3 protein: CAWSVAGGFPREQYF. The CDR3 bases are TGTGCCTGGAGTGTGGCGGGGGGATTCCCCCGCGAGCAGTACTTC.

The chain joins TRBV5-6 to TRBJ2-3, with no clear D. The length of the CDR3 is 12 residues. Trimming shortened V by 4 bases and J by 0 bases, and 3 bases separated the two germline ends. Germline V lookup: CDR1 SGHDT, CDR2 YYEEEE. Written as DNA, the CDR3 is TGTGCCAGCAGCCCAAGCACAGATACGCAGTATTTT. Translation: CASSPSTDTQYF.

This chain uses TRBV28 with TRBJ1-5, with TRBD1 identical over 9 bases. The germline gives CDR1 MDHEN, CDR2 SYDVKM. The length of the CDR3 is 13 residues. The ends lost 8 bases at V and 4 bases at J; junction bases unmatched: 3. The CDR3 sequence: CASGGQGNQPQHF. The CDR3 coding sequence is TGTGCCAGCGGCGGACAGGGGAATCAGCCCCAGCATTTT.

The V call is TRBV18, the J call TRBJ2-1; 10 positions match TRBD1. The germline V gene has CDR1 KGHSH and CDR2 LQKENI. This CDR3 comprises 17 residues. V lost 3 bases to trimming and J lost 4 bases; unmatched junction nucleotides: 9. The DNA for the CDR3 is TGTGCCAGCTCACCTCTCCGGACAGGGGGTTTATACAATGAGCAGTTCTTC. Amino acids: CASSPLRTGGLYNEQFF.

The rearrangement links TRBV24-1 to TRBJ2-2; 7 bases align to TRBD1. Trimming cost V 0 bases and J 3 bases; bases outside gene matches: 6. The germline V gene encodes CDR1 KGHDR and CDR2 SFDVKD. This CDR3 is built from 17 residues. The CDR3 bases are TGTGCCACCAGTGATTTGCCCCGGACAGGAGACACCGGGGAGCTGTTTTTT. This gives the protein CATSDLPRTGDTGELFF.

Of note for this clone: The junction does not match germline at one end; this may be a read error. The chain recombines TRBV7-7 with TRBJ1-1, with unresolved D. Germline values: CDR1 SSHAT, CDR2 FNYEAQ (reference sequence). This CDR3 is 13 amino acids long. CDR3 sequence (DNA): TGTGCTAGCAGCTTAATAACGAGCACTGAAGCTTTCTTT. It codes for CASSLITSTEAFF.

The chain combines TRBV24-1 with TRBJ2-2; D ambiguous. CDR1 is KGHDR, CDR2 SFDVKD, per germline. Trimming took 5 bases from V and 2 from J, leaving 8 bases between them. The CDR3 totals 14 residues. CDR3: CATSARLNTGELFF. The CDR3 region has the DNA TGTGCCACCAGTGCTCGGCTTAACACCGGGGAGCTGTTTTTT.

This clone has more than one count but fewer than ten. The V call is TRBV7-8, the J call TRBJ2-7; D gene ambiguous. Germline V lookup: CDR1 SGHVS, CDR2 FQNEAQ. V was shortened by 3 bases and J by 3 bases, with 12 bases between the two germline ends. The length of the CDR3 is 14 residues. This CDR3 reads CASSLGMGVYEQYF. The CDR3 nucleotides read TGTGCCAGCAGCTTGGGTATGGGTGTCTACGAGCAGTACTTC.

This rearrangement joins TRBV25-1 to TRBJ1-6, with 11 nucleotides matching TRBD1. Germline CDR1 is MGHDK and CDR2 is SYGVNS. The CDR3 has 16 amino acids. J lost 7 bases, V lost 4 bases, and 6 bases had no gene match. CDR3 DNA sequence: TGTGCCAGCAGTGGGACAGGGGGCGGATGGAATTCACCCCTCCACTTT. Translating it yields CASSGTGGGWNSPLHF.

Notes on this clone: Other DNA sequences in this specimen translate into the identical CDR3. The gene calls are TRBV6-1 and TRBJ1-1; TRBD1 agrees at 11 bases. CDR3 size: 15 residues. CDR1 MNHNS and CDR2 SASEGT come from the germline V gene. V dropped 3 bases and J dropped 1; count of bases not matched to a gene: 1. The CDR3 here is CASSDGTGGNTEAFF. The CDR3 DNA reads as TGTGCCAGCAGTGACGGGACAGGGGGGAACACTGAAGCTTTCTTT.

This chain connects TRBV29-1 to TRBJ2-7; 8 bases are shared with TRBD2. The CDR3 totals 15 residues. Trimming cost V 1 base and J 5 bases; bases outside gene matches: 10. CDR1 is SQVTM and CDR2 is ANQGSEA in the germline V gene. This CDR3 reads CSVEVFGTRPNEQYF. CDR3 DNA: TGCAGCGTTGAAGTTTTTGGGACTAGGCCCAACGAGCAGTACTTC.